This entry lists 16 T cell receptor beta chains sequenced from one sample in a study of Graves' ophthalmopathy and Graves' hyperthyroidism. Amplification targeted the TCR beta CDR3 regions, with RNA transcripts as the source material. RT-PCR with HTBI primers came first, then second-round multiplex PCR. Each CDR3 protein is one row after TCRdb ran MiXCR on the multiplex PCR reads. This table has about 550,000 distinct CDR3 sequences, 35% to 40% appearing once. Sequencing was performed on peripheral blood or thyroid tissue (not recorded which). The receptors were sampled from an adult man with Graves' hyperthyroidism.

The chain uses TRBV9 and TRBJ2-7; 14 nucleotides agree with TRBD2. CDR1 and CDR2 from the germline V gene are SGDLS and YYNGEE. With 3 bases clipped from V and 5 bases from J, the junction kept 4 bases outside the gene matches. The CDR3 has 15 amino acids. The CDR3 nucleotides read TGTGCCAGCAGCGGACTAGCGGGAGGGCCAGACGAGCAGTACTTC. This sequence encodes CASSGLAGGPDEQYF.

The sample holds many counts of this clonotype. The chain uses TRBV12-3 or TRBV12-4 and TRBJ2-7, with a weak D call TRBD1 (6 bases). V lost 4 bases and J lost 2, with 9 bases in between. The CDR3 runs 13 residues. CDR3 residues: CASSYRAPYEQYF. In DNA, the CDR3 is TGTGCCAGCAGTTACAGGGCACCCTACGAGCAGTACTTC.

In its sample, this clonotype was seen many times. One end of the junction varies from germline; a read error may be responsible. This sequence joins TRBV10-3 and TRBJ1-1; no definite D call. This CDR3 contains 15 residues. CDR1 is ENHRY and CDR2 is SYGVKD in the germline V gene. Here the CDR3 DNA reads TGTGCCAGCAGTTTACTCAGCGGTGCGGGCACTGAAGCTTTCTTT. This translates into CASSLLSGAGTEAFF.

This clonotype showed up many times. V and J are TRBV29-1 and TRBJ2-7; D is perhaps TRBD1 (6 bases). The CDR3 totals 12 residues. Trimming pared 6 bases from V and 6 bases from J, leaving 15 bases between. Looked up from germline, CDR1 is SQVTM and CDR2 is ANQGSEA. CDR3 loop: CSVTQGMIEQYF. For the CDR3, the DNA is TGCAGCGTAACACAGGGCATGATCGAGCAGTACTTC.

This clonotype was picked up many times. The chain carries TRBV19 and TRBJ1-6, with 8 bases that match TRBD1. The CDR3 has 14 amino acids. V gave up 3 bases and J gave up 8 bases; unmatched junction bases: 3. CDR1 is LNHDA and CDR2 is SQIVND in the germline V gene (reference sequence). CDR3 residues: CASSITGGDSPLHF. In nucleotides, the CDR3 is TGTGCCAGTAGTATCACAGGGGGAGATTCACCCCTCCACTTT.

The chain employs TRBV12-3 or TRBV12-4 and TRBJ1-2, with TRBD1 as a possible D gene (6 bases). CDR3 length equals 14 residues. V was cut by 3 bases and J by 8 bases, with 16 bases left in between. The CDR3 DNA sequence: TGTGCCAGCAGTTTGGGGCGGGGGGCTGGGGGCTACACCTTC. This codes for CASSLGRGAGGYTF.

This clonotype has only a few counts. The genes are TRBV13 and TRBJ2-5; unclear D gene. This CDR3 is built from 14 residues. V was pared by 3 bases and J by 0 bases, with 8 bases between. Germline V lookup: CDR1 PRHDT, CDR2 FYEKMQ (reference sequence). CDR3: CASSFGPYQETQYF. In DNA, the CDR3 is TGTGCCAGCAGCTTCGGGCCCTACCAAGAGACCCAGTACTTC. The full variable domain, its missing parts supplied by reference TRBV13 and TRBJ2-5, is AAGVIQSPRHLIKEKRETATLKCYPIPRHDTVYWYQQGPGQDPQFLISFYEKMQSDKGSIPDRFSAQQFSDYHSELNMSSLELGDSALYFCASSFGPYQETQYFGPGTRLLVL.

This clonotype was observed at least ten times. The chain links TRBV7-9 to TRBJ2-7, with TRBD1 identical over 8 bases. This CDR3 comprises 13 residues. Germline trimming cut 6 bases from V and 1 base from J; bases unmatched to any gene: 2. Germline loops: CDR1 SEHNR, CDR2 FQNEAQ (reference sequence). CDR3 bases: TGTGCCAGCAGGGACAGGGATTCCTACGAGCAGTACTTC. Protein sequence: CASRDRDSYEQYF. The full variable domain, its missing parts supplied by reference TRBV7-9 and TRBJ2-7, is DTGVSQNPRHKITKRGQNVTFRCDPISEHNRLYWYRQTLGQGPEFLTYFQNEAQLEKSRLLSDRFSAERPKGSFSTLEIQRTEQGDSAMYLCASRDRDSYEQYFGPGTRLTVT.

This clonotype has only a few counts. The J gene is TRBJ2-5, the V gene TRBV10-3; 7 nucleotides align to TRBD2. Germline V gene sequence: CDR1 ENHRY, CDR2 SYGVKD. V trimming: 11 bases; J trimming: 4 bases; junction bases outside the gene matches: 10. CDR3 length: 13 amino acids. CDR3 nucleotides: TGTGCCTCCCATGCCCCGGGGGGAGAGACCCAGTACTTC. Its translation is CASHAPGGETQYF.

This clonotype was counted only a few times. This may be a read error, as it is one base from a much larger clone. V is TRBV7-9 and J is TRBJ1-1; D is uncertain. Germline CDR1 and CDR2: SEHNR and FQNEAQ (reference sequence). The CDR3 spans 14 residues. CDR3 sequence reads: CAGSLEGGNTEAFF. For the CDR3, the DNA is TGTGCCGGCAGCTTAGAGGGAGGGAACACTGAAGCTTTCTTT.

With regard to this clonotype: A read error may explain this, as a much larger clone is one base away. The chain has TRBV6-6 and TRBJ2-7; D uncertain. Trimming took 5 bases from V and 4 from J, leaving 18 bases between them. Germline V CDR1 and CDR2: MNHNY, SVGAGI (reference sequence). This CDR3 has 15 amino acids. The CDR3, as DNA: TGTGCCAGCAGTGAATTCCGACGGCAGCATTACGAGCAGTACTTC. It encodes CASSEFRRQHYEQYF.

V usage is TRBV5-1 and J usage is TRBJ1-1, with D possibly being TRBD1 (5 bases). The V and J ends lost 3 bases and 4 bases respectively, with 10 bases between them. Looked up from germline, CDR1 is SGHRS and CDR2 is YFSETQ. CDR3 length equals 13 residues. The CDR3 coding sequence is TGCGCCAGCAGCTCTGAGGGGAGCACTGAAGCTTTCTTT. Protein sequence: CASSSEGSTEAFF.

A note on this clonotype: One end of the junction fails to match germline, which may point to a read error. This rearrangement joins TRBV6-5 to TRBJ2-7, with TRBD1 identical over 10 bases. Germline CDR1 and CDR2: MNHEY and SVGAGI. The CDR3 has 19 amino acids. DNA for the CDR3: TGTGCCATCAGTGAGTCTAGACCTGTTGGGACAGGGGATGCCTACGAGCAGTACTTC. It specifies CAISESRPVGTGDAYEQYF.

The chain recombines TRBV24-1 with TRBJ2-2, with D tentatively TRBD1 (6 bases). This CDR3 contains 14 residues. Trimming removed 10 bases from V and 4 bases from J, with 15 bases in between. Germline-derived CDR1 and CDR2 are KGHDR and SFDVKD. The CDR3 sequence is CATSRTGSTGELFF. The DNA for the CDR3 is TGTGCCACATCCAGAACAGGGTCCACCGGGGAGCTGTTTTTT.

The table lists this clonotype with a few counts. V and J are TRBV7-9 and TRBJ1-2; TRBD1 matches 7 bases. The CDR3 contains 13 residues. With 6 bases clipped from V and 4 bases from J, the junction kept 5 bases outside the gene matches. From germline, CDR1 is SEHNR and CDR2 FQNEAQ (reference sequence). The CDR3 DNA reads TGTGCCAGCAGATCCGGGACAGCCTATGGCTACACCTTC. The encoded protein is CASRSGTAYGYTF.

This clonotype has only a few counts. The chain combines TRBV12-3 or TRBV12-4 with TRBJ2-2; D is ambiguous. This CDR3 comprises 14 residues. V lost 2 bases to trimming and J lost 8 bases, with 12 bases between them. CDR3 region: CASSLSPIGGELFF. CDR3 sequence (DNA): TGTGCCAGCAGTTTATCTCCGATCGGGGGGGAGCTGTTTTTT.